The T cell receptor beta chain under discussion was sequenced for a study of T cell responses to AZD1222 COVID-19 vaccine (TCRdb year 2021). Concerning the study at large: AZD1222 recipients whose second dose came at about 4 weeks and those whose second dose came at about 12 weeks were combined into one group, since spike-specific TCR depth and breadth did not differ between the two schedules. Trial participants were enrolled by age into 18-55, 56-69 and 70-plus year subgroups, with around 150, 28 and 57 TCR-sequenced participants respectively. A total of more than 230 trial participants underwent TCR sequencing, of whom about 200 had received two doses of AZD1222 and about 25 had received two doses of the MenACWY control vaccine. General findings and caveats noted by the study authors: In the small 56-69-year group, the increase in depth fell short of significance, most likely because of low power. Participants were mostly white British, with more females than males. The authors suggested clonal diversity may have been underestimated. Conclusions about previously exposed vaccinees are limited, since just 6 or 7 AZD1222 recipients were seropositive for SARS-CoV-2 at baseline. Because no samples from the day 14 peak response were available, repertoires could be characterized only after the peak T cell response. The whole spike protein was spanned by vaccine-associated CD4 TCRs, and dominant responses were seen in regions 160-218 and 743-854. Nearly half of unique spike-specific TCRs reportedly recognized epitopes outside regions mutated in the B.1.351 and B.1.1.7 variants. After two AZD1222 doses, spike-specific TCR breadth and depth were significantly higher than at day 0 and than in MenACWY recipients.

As to this clone: Its antigen target is currently unknown. No base-level quality is on record; no much larger clone is a single base apart.

The CDR3 regions of human TCRbeta chains were subjected to immunosequencing. The study's own analysis went as follows. Repertoire TCRs were matched against a reference library of SARS-CoV-2-specific TCRs generated with the MIRA antigen-specificity platform. Breadth meant the fraction of unique TCRs that were SARS-CoV-2-associated, whereas depth meant the fraction of total T cells that were SARS-CoV-2-associated. Using the MIRA data, every spike-specific TCR was mapped to the spike region that the TCR reacted to and assigned to either a CD4 or a CD8 class. Log10-transformed breadth and depth values were compared by one-way ANOVA with Sidak's multiple comparisons tests. TCRdb took over this immuneACCESS table, retaining in-frame rearrangements with V and J assigned. Such tables are incomplete; in checked studies, under half of the missing clones stem from an unresolved V gene, and the remainder is unexplained. The V and J calls and the clone size are those of that table, but D and trimming were determined from the DNA. This sample comprises 150,000 or so clones, less than 95% of them detected only once. In total, the top ten clones hold approximately 4% of the sample.

Unmatched junction bases come to 6, with V trimmed by 7 bases and J by 1 base. The CDR3 holds 15 amino acids from the cysteine to the phenylalanine. The kept DNA is CDR3 alone, 45 bases in frame from the first base. Based on the germline V gene, the CDR1 and CDR2 sequences are SNHLY and FYNNEI. This specimen's time point label, per the study, means: baseline before first vaccination. Vaccinee samples were obtained from the UK trials COV001 and COV002, which included a single-blind randomized controlled phase 2/3 trial of AZD1222 (ChAdOx1 nCoV-19) in healthy adults. For TCRbeta chain sequencing, PBMC samples from trial participants were taken at day 0 and at day 28 after the second dose.

This receptor was identified in an adult in good health. Here the chain combines TRBV2 and TRBJ2-7; 11 bases in between match TRBD1. Sequenced material: peripheral blood, taken on day 0 of AZD1222 vaccination. The CDR3 loop reads CASILRDRGSYEQYF. The DNA reads TGTGCCAGCATACTGCGGGACAGGGGGTCCTACGAGCAGTACTTC.